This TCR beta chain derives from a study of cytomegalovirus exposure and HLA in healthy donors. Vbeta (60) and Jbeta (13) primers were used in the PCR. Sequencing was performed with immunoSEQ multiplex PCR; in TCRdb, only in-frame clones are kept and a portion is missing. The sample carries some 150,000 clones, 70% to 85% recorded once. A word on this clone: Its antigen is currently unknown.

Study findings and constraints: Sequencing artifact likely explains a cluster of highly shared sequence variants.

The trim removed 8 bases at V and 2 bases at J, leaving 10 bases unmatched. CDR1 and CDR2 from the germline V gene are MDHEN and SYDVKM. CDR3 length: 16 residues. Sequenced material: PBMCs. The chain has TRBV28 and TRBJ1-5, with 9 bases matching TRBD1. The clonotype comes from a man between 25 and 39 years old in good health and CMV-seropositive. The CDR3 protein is CASGTLQGAGNQPQHF. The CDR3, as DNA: TGTGCCAGCGGAACTTTACAGGGGGCAGGCAATCAGCCCCAGCATTTT.